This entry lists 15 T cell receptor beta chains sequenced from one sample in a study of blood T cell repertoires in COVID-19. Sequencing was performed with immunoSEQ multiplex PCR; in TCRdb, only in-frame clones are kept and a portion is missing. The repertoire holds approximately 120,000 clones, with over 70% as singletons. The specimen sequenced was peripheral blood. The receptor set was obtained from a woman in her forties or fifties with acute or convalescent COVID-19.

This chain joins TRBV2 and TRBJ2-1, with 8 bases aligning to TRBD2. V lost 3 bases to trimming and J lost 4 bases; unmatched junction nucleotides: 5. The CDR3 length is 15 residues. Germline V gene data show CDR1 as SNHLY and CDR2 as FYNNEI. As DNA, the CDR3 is TGTGCCAGCAGTGAGAGTGGCGGGGGGTACAATGAGCAGTTCTTC. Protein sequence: CASSESGGGYNEQFF.

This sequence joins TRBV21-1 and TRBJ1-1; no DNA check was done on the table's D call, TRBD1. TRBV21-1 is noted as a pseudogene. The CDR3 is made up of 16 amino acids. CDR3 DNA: TGTGCCAGCAGCAGCCAGTACCAGGGGGCGGCCACTGAAGCTTTCTTT. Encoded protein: CASSSQYQGAATEAFF.

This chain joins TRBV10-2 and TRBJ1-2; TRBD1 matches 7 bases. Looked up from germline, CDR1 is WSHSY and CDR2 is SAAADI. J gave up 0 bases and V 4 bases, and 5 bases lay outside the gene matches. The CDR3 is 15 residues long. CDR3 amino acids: CASSGTGFSNYGYTF. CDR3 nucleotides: TGCGCCAGCAGTGGGACAGGATTTTCTAACTATGGCTACACCTTC.

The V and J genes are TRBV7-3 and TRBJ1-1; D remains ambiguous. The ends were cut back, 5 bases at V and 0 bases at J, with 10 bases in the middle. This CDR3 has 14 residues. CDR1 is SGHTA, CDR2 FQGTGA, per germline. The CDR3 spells CASSVDKMNTEAFF. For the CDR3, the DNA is TGTGCCAGCAGCGTCGACAAGATGAACACTGAAGCTTTCTTT.

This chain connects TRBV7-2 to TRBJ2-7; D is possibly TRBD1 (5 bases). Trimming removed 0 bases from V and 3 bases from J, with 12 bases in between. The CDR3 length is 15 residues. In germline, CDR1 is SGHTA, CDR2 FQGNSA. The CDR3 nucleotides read TGTGCCAGCAGCTTAGCGCCAGGGCAGGGCTACGAGCAGTACTTC. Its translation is CASSLAPGQGYEQYF.

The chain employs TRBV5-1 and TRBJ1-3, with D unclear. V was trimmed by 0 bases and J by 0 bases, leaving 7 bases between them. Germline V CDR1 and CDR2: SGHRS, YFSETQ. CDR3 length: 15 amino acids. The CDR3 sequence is CASSLDGDSGNTIYF. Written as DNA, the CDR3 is TGCGCCAGCAGCTTGGACGGGGACTCTGGAAACACCATATATTTT.

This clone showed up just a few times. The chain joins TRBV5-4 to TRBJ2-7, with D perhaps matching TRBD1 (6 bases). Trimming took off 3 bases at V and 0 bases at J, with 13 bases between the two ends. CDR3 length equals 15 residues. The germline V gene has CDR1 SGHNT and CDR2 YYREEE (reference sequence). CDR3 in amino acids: CASSSGGQSSYEQYF. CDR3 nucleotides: TGTGCCAGCAGCTCCGGTGGACAGAGCTCCTACGAGCAGTACTTC.

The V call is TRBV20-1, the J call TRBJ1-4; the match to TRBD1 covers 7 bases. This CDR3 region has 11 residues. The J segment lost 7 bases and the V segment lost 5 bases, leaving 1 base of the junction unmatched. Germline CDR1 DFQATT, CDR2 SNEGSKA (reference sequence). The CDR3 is CSAHRGEKLFF. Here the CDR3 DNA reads TGCAGTGCTCACAGGGGTGAAAAACTGTTTTTT.

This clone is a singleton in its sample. The CDR3 DNA is TGTGCCAGCAGCCCCTATGACAGTATGAACACTGAAGCTTTCTTT. This translates into CASSPYDSMNTEAFF. V usage is TRBV4-2 and J usage is TRBJ1-1, with a tentative D call TRBD1 (5 bases). V shed 4 bases and J shed 0 bases, with 12 bases lying between them. This CDR3 contains 15 residues. The germline CDR1 and CDR2 sequences are LGHNA and YNFKEQ.

The DNA of the CDR3 is TGCGCCAGCAGCATCGGGGGTTACAATGAGCAGTTCTTC. It codes for CASSIGGYNEQFF. V gene TRBV5-1 combines with J gene TRBJ2-1, with D possibly matching TRBD2 (6 bases). The CDR3 totals 13 residues. Trimming removed 4 bases at V and 4 bases at J, with 9 bases between. CDR1 and CDR2 (germline): SGHRS, YFSETQ. Combining the CDR3 with reference TRBV5-1 and TRBJ2-1 gives the whole variable domain KAGVTQTPRYLIKTRGQQVTLSCSPISGHRSVSWYQQTPGQGLQFLFEYFSETQRNKGNFPGRFSGRQFSNSRSEMNVSTLELGDSALYLCASSIGGYNEQFFGPGTRLTVL.

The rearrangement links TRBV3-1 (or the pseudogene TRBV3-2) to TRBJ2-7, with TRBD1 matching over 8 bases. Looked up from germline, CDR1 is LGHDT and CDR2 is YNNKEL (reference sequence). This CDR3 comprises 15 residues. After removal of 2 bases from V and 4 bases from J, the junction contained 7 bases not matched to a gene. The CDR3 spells CASSQSDRARYEQYF. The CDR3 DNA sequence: TGTGCCAGCAGCCAATCGGACAGGGCGAGGTACGAGCAGTACTTC.

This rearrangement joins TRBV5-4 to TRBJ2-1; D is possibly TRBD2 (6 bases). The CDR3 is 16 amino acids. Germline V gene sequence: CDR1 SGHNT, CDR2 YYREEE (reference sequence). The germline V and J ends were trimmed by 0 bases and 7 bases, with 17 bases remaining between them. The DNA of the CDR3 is TGTGCCAGCAGCTTGGATGTCTGGGGGGTCAATAATGAGCAGTTCTTC. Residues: CASSLDVWGVNNEQFF. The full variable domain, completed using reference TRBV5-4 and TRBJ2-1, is ETGVTQSPTHLIKTRGQQVTLRCSSQSGHNTVSWYQQALGQGPQFIFQYYREEENGRGNFPPRFSGLQFPNYSSELNVNALELDDSALYLCASSLDVWGVNNEQFFGPGTRLTVL.

CDR3: CASRVAGAGELFF. In nucleotides, the CDR3 is TGTGCCAGCAGGGTAGCGGGAGCCGGGGAGCTGTTTTTT. The chain recombines TRBV28 with TRBJ2-2, with TRBD2 matching over 9 bases. Germline V gene lookup returns CDR1 MDHEN and CDR2 SYDVKM. J was trimmed by 6 bases and V by 6 bases; bases with no gene match: 2. The CDR3 has 13 residues.

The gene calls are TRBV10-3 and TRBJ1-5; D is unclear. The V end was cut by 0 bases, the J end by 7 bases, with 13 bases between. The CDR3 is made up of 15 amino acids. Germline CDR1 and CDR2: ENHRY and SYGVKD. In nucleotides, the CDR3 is TGTGCCATCAGTGAGTCGAACGGGTCCCGACAGCCCCAGCATTTT. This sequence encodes CAISESNGSRQPQHF.

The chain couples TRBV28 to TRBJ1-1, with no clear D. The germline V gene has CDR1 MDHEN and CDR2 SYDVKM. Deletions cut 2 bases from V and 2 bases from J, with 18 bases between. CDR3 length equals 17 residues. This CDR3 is CASSLQSWEGRNTEAFF. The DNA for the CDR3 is TGTGCCAGCAGTTTACAGTCTTGGGAGGGCAGAAACACTGAAGCTTTCTTT.